Below, 15 T cell receptor beta chains from the same sample are listed, as sequenced in a study of blood T cell repertoires in COVID-19. The assay was immunoSEQ multiplex PCR, and TCRdb's table has in-frame clones only and misses some. The table records about 520,000 clones, approximately 85% of them present only once. Sequenced input: peripheral blood. The origin of the receptors is a human donor in a cohort sampled during active COVID-19.

V and J are TRBV7-6 and TRBJ1-3, with D uncertain. The V and J ends lost 3 bases and 0 bases respectively, with 12 bases between them. This CDR3 region has 16 residues. Germline V gene data show CDR1 as SGHVS and CDR2 as FNYEAQ. The CDR3 DNA follows: TGTGCCAGCAGCTTGGAGAGGGCAAGCTCTGGAAACACCATATATTTT. It encodes CASSLERASSGNTIYF.

The chain carries TRBV5-4 and TRBJ1-2, with 10 nucleotides matching TRBD1. V gave up 4 bases and J gave up 2 bases; unmatched junction bases: 11. Germline values: CDR1 SGHNT, CDR2 YYREEE (reference sequence). The CDR3 is 17 amino acids. The CDR3 DNA reads TGTGCCAGCAGCCACAAAGGTGGACAGGGGGGGAACTATGGCTACACCTTC. This gives the protein CASSHKGGQGGNYGYTF.

The chain employs TRBV5-4 and TRBJ2-5, with 8 positions matching TRBD2. This CDR3 is 13 amino acids long. CDR1 and CDR2 from the germline V gene are SGHNT and YYREEE (reference sequence). Germline trimming cut 2 bases from V and 4 bases from J; bases unmatched to any gene: 1. This CDR3 is CASSFLAGETQYF. CDR3 sequence (DNA): TGTGCCAGCAGCTTTCTAGCGGGAGAGACCCAGTACTTC.

The rearrangement links TRBV29-1 to TRBJ1-1, with D possibly matching TRBD1 (6 bases). V lost 4 bases to trimming and J lost 6 bases, with 15 bases between them. This CDR3 comprises 13 residues. The germline gives CDR1 SQVTM, CDR2 ANQGSEA. The CDR3 nucleotides are TGCAGCGTTGTTTGGGGGGCGGGAGCTGAAGCTTTCTTT. Encoded protein: CSVVWGAGAEAFF.

The chain carries TRBV2 and TRBJ2-3; TRBD2 is a possible D gene (6 bases). The CDR3 has 12 residues. V lost 4 bases to trimming and J lost 10 bases, with 12 bases between them. Looked up from germline, CDR1 is SNHLY and CDR2 is FYNNEI. CDR3 DNA sequence: TGTGCCAGCAGTGGCGGGGCGCGTCCGCAGTATTTT. It yields the protein CASSGGARPQYF.

The chain couples TRBV29-1 to TRBJ2-1, with TRBD2 identical over 11 bases. The V gene's germline CDR1 is SQVTM and CDR2 ANQGSEA. This CDR3 comprises 16 residues. The junction had 9 bases not matched to a gene; V was cut back by 3 bases and J by 5 bases. The CDR3 DNA is TGCAGCGTTGAGGCCAATAGCGGGAGGGCCGACAATGAGCAGTTCTTC. Translating gives CSVEANSGRADNEQFF.

Remarks on this clone: The junction departs from the called germline gene at one end, perhaps through a read error. The rearrangement joins TRBV28 to TRBJ1-1; a possible D gene is TRBD1 (6 bases). The CDR3 covers 11 residues. Germline assignment: CDR1 MDHEN and CDR2 SYDVKM. The CDR3 DNA is TGTGCCAGCACTACGCTGGGGGCAGCCGACTTT. As protein: CASTTLGAADF.

This clone was detected only a few times. V and J are TRBV7-3 and TRBJ1-3; a weak D match, TRBD1 (5 bases). V was trimmed by 6 bases and J by 2 bases, leaving 17 bases between them. The CDR3 sequence is 16 residues long. CDR1 and CDR2 (germline): SGHTA, FQGTGA. The CDR3 DNA reads as TGTGCCAGCAGTCCAAGCCCCCTGACAGCTGGAAACACCATATATTTT. It encodes CASSPSPLTAGNTIYF.

This rearrangement joins TRBV23-1 to TRBJ2-1; 8 bases agree with TRBD2. TRBV23-1 is an ORF; its function is uncertain. The CDR3 consists of 12 residues. The ends lost 8 bases at V and 6 bases at J; junction bases unmatched: 3. CDR3 region: CASARGGNEQFF. DNA of the CDR3: TGCGCCAGCGCCCGGGGGGGCAATGAGCAGTTCTTC.

This chain joins TRBV18 and TRBJ2-5, with 7 bases matching TRBD2. Trimming at V came to 2 bases and at J to 5 bases, leaving 11 bases not matched to a gene. CDR3 length: 16 amino acids. Germline lookup yields CDR1 KGHSH and CDR2 LQKENI. CDR3 loop: CASSPFAGALLETQYF. In nucleotides, the CDR3 is TGTGCCAGCTCACCATTCGCGGGAGCACTTTTGGAGACCCAGTACTTC.

This chain joins TRBV15 and TRBJ1-5; D perhaps matches TRBD1 (5 bases). The CDR3 sequence is 12 residues long. The V end was cut by 8 bases, the J end by 4 bases, with 9 bases between. Germline loops: CDR1 LNHNV, CDR2 YYDKDF (reference sequence). The CDR3 is CATAGGNQPQHF. In DNA, the CDR3 is TGTGCCACCGCGGGGGGGAATCAGCCCCAGCATTTT.

The CDR3 DNA sequence: TGCAGCGTTGTTATGGCAGGGAAGAACTATGGCTACACCTTC. Translation gives CSVVMAGKNYGYTF. The V gene is TRBV29-1, the J gene TRBJ1-2, with TRBD1 as a possible D gene (5 bases). V was trimmed by 4 bases and J by 2 bases, leaving 14 bases between them. The V gene's germline CDR1 is SQVTM and CDR2 ANQGSEA. This CDR3 is 14 amino acids long.

The chain carries TRBV25-1 and TRBJ2-7; TRBD1 matches at 9 bases. Germline values: CDR1 MGHDK, CDR2 SYGVNS. Losses at the gene ends were 10 bases for V and 5 bases for J; bases not matched to a gene: 9. This CDR3 spans 13 amino acids. CDR3 in DNA: TGTGCCACCTTAGGGGACAGGGTCCACGAGCAGTACTTC. Translation: CATLGDRVHEQYF.

Only one count was recorded for this clone. The rearrangement joins TRBV5-1 to TRBJ2-1, with 14 bases aligning to TRBD2. CDR3 size: 17 residues. The trim removed 2 bases at V and 4 bases at J, leaving 5 bases unmatched. Per germline, CDR1 SGHRS and CDR2 YFSETQ. As DNA, the CDR3 is TGCGCCAGCAGCTTACCTAGACTAGCGGGAGGGTACAATGAGCAGTTCTTC. This codes for CASSLPRLAGGYNEQFF.

The chain recombines TRBV11-3 with TRBJ2-5; maybe TRBD2 (5 bases). The CDR3 is 13 residues long. V lost 1 base and J 5 bases, leaving 8 bases between the germline ends. Germline values: CDR1 SGHNT, CDR2 YENEEA. The CDR3 nucleotides are TGTGCCAGCAGCTTAGGAGGGTTGGAGACCCAGTACTTC. Translated, it gives CASSLGGLETQYF.